This TCR beta chain was obtained from a study of CD8+CD57+ T cells in acquired aplastic anemia. Study-wide findings and caveats: Patients and controls were not found to differ significantly in CD8+ Simpson's diversity. Patients had around 30 CD8+ CDR3 sequences in common with controls (the shared set).

Sequencing was done on patients that had shown CD8+CD57+ cell expansion by flow cytometry. Severe acquired aplastic anemia was present in all patients. Concerning this clonotype itself: Antigen: not known. This may stem from a read error, because a much larger clone lies one nucleotide away.

The study profiled TCR beta VDJ and CDR3 using genomic DNA as template. TCRdb ran MiXCR on the reads and lists one entry per CDR3 protein. The sample has some 120,000 distinct CDR3 sequences; 45% to 60% are singletons. Germline V lookup: CDR1 SGDLS, CDR2 YYNGEE. This CDR3 region has 15 residues. The sequence was obtained from a human donor with aplastic anemia. Input material: sorted CD4+, CD8+, or CD8+CD57+ T cells (not recorded which) from PBMCs. V usage is TRBV9 and J usage is TRBJ2-1, with a weak D call TRBD2 (6 bases). Here the CDR3 reads CAGSVDSGSYNEQFF. CDR3 nucleotide sequence: TGTGCCGGCAGCGTAGATAGCGGCTCCTACAATGAGCAGTTCTTC.